The T cell receptor (beta chain) described here comes from a study of T cell responses to AZD1222 COVID-19 vaccine. On this clone: Its antigen is not identified.

Second-dose schedules of about 4 or about 12 weeks were combined. Trimming left V 1 base short and J 3 bases short, with 15 bases between. CDR3 length: 16 amino acids. CDR1 and CDR2 (germline): KGHSH, LQKENI. Some clones are missing from TCRdb's copy, which holds only in-frame ones; the method was immunoSEQ multiplex PCR. The sample has about 140,000 clones, roughly 92% seen once. Overall study findings and caveats: Repertoires were obtained solely post-peak T cell response. Donors were mostly white British, more females; clonal diversity possibly underestimated. Among spike-specific TCRs, nearly half reportedly target unmutated variant regions.

The sequence came from an adult who received the AZD1222 COVID-19 vaccine. The specimen was peripheral blood, collected 28 days after the second AZD1222 dose. This rearrangement joins TRBV18 to TRBJ1-1, with D unresolved. Written as DNA, the CDR3 is TGTGCCAGCTCACCACGAAACAGTCGAACGGACACTGAAGCTTTCTTT. Its translation: CASSPRNSRTDTEAFF.